This T cell receptor (beta chain) originates from a study of STAT3 mutations in large granular lymphocyte leukemia. Broader study findings: Every T-cell large granular lymphocyte leukemia patient had at least one immunodominant TCR beta clonotype.

This CDR3 has 14 amino acids. V shed 4 bases and J shed 4 bases, with 14 bases lying between them. Per the germline V gene, CDR1 is SGDLS and CDR2 is YYNGEE. The data were produced by immunoSEQ multiplex PCR, yet TCRdb's version contains in-frame clones alone and is incomplete. Found here are over 25,000 clones, about 90% of them singletons; the top ten hold about an eighth. This clone was observed a single time. Its antigen is still unknown. The gene calls are TRBV9 and TRBJ1-2; D might be TRBD1 (6 bases). The TCR sequence derives from a man aged 55 to 70 with T-cell large granular lymphocyte leukemia. Some clones in this sample may be carry-over from other donors' samples. The sample taken for sequencing was peripheral blood mononuclear cells. The DNA for the CDR3 is TGTGCCAGCAGCTCAACGGGACAATCCTATGGCTACACCTTC. Residues: CASSSTGQSYGYTF. The variable domain in full, completed from reference TRBV9 and TRBJ1-2, reads DSGVTQTPKHLITATGQRVTLRCSPRSGDLSVYWYQQSLDQGLQFLIQYYNGEERAKGNILERFSAQQFPDLHSELNLSSLELGDSALYFCASSSTGQSYGYTFGSGTRLTVV.